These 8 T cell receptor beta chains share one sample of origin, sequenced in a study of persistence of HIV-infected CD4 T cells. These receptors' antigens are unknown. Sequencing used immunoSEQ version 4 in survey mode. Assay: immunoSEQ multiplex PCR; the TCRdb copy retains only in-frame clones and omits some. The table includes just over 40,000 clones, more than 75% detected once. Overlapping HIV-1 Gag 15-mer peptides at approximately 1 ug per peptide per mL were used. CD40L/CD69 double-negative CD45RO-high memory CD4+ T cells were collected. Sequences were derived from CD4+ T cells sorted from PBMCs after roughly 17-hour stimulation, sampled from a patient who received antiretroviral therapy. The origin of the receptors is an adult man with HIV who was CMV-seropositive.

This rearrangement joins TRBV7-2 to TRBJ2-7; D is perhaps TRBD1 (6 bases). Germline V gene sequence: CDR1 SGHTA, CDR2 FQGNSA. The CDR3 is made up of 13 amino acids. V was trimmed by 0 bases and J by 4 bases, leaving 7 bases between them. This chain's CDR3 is CASSLATGYEQYF. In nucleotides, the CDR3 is TGTGCCAGCAGCTTAGCGACAGGATACGAGCAGTACTTC.

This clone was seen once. CDR3 amino acids: CASRRTGARADTETQYF. CDR3 DNA sequence: TGTGCCAGCAGGCGGACAGGGGCCCGGGCCGATACGGAGACCCAGTACTTC. The J gene is TRBJ2-5, the V gene TRBV27; 9 bases line up with TRBD1. The germline V gene encodes CDR1 MNHEY and CDR2 SMNVEV (reference sequence). The CDR3 runs to 17 residues. V dropped 6 bases and J dropped 5; count of bases not matched to a gene: 16.

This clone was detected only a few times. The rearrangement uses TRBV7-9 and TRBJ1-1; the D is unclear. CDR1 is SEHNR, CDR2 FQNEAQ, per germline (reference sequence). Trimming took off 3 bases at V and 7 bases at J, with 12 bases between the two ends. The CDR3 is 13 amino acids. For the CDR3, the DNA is TGTGCCAGCAGCTTCCGGACCGCATTTGAAGCTTTCTTT. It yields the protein CASSFRTAFEAFF.

Here the CDR3 reads CASTGGVIGQPQHF. CDR3 nucleotides: TGTGCCAGCACGGGGGGGGTCATTGGACAGCCCCAGCATTTT. The chain is built from TRBV2 and TRBJ1-5, with D perhaps matching TRBD1 (5 bases). From germline, CDR1 is SNHLY and CDR2 FYNNEI. The CDR3 runs 14 residues. V was shortened by 7 bases and J by 7 bases, with 17 bases between the two germline ends.

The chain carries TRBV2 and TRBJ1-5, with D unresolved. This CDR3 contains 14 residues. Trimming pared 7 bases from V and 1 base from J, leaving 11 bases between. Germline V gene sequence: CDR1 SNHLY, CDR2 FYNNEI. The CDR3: CASTWTVSNQPQHF. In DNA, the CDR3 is TGTGCCAGCACCTGGACGGTGAGCAATCAGCCCCAGCATTTT.

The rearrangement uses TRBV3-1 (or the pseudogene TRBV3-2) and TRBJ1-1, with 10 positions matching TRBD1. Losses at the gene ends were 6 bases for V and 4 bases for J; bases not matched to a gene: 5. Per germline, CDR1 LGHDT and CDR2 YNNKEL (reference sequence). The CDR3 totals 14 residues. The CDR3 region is CASRQGQGITEAFF. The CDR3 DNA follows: TGTGCCAGCAGACAGGGACAGGGGATCACTGAAGCTTTCTTT.

The CDR3 coding sequence is TGCGCCAGCAGCCTCCGAGGGACAGGGGACACTGAAGCTTTCTTT. This gives the protein CASSLRGTGDTEAFF. The chain uses TRBV4-1 and TRBJ1-1; TRBD1 agrees at 10 bases. CDR1 is MGHRA, CDR2 YSYEKL, per germline. J lost 3 bases, V lost 4 bases, and 5 bases had no gene match. This CDR3 region has 15 residues.

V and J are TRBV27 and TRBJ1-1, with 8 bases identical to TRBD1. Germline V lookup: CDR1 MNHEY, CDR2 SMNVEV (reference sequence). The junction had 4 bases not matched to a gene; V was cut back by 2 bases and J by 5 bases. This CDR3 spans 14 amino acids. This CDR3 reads CASSLTQGATEAFF. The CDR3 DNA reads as TGTGCCAGCAGTTTAACCCAGGGGGCGACTGAAGCTTTCTTT.